The 27 T cell receptor beta chains presented below share a single source sample, sequenced in a study of blood T cell repertoires in COVID-19. TCRdb's copy holds only in-frame clones and misses some; the assay was immunoSEQ multiplex PCR. Of around 440,000 clones listed, around 88% are singletons. The sequenced sample was peripheral blood. The receptors stem from a woman aged 50 to 65 with COVID-19, enrolled during active disease.

The V call is TRBV5-4, the J call TRBJ2-3; no definite D call. CDR1 and CDR2 from the germline V gene are SGHNT and YYREEE (reference sequence). The CDR3 sequence is 14 residues long. Trimming left V 3 bases short and J 2 bases short, with 10 bases between. The CDR3 sequence: CASSYRVVTDTQYF. DNA for the CDR3: TGTGCCAGCAGCTATCGGGTAGTCACAGATACGCAGTATTTT.

The chain recombines TRBV19 with TRBJ1-2, with D hard to call. V shed 7 bases and J shed 3 bases, with 18 bases lying between them. The CDR3 loop spans 15 amino acids. Germline V gene sequence: CDR1 LNHDA, CDR2 SQIVND (reference sequence). The CDR3 sequence is CASTFPGSVYYGYTF. For the CDR3, the DNA is TGTGCCAGTACCTTTCCGGGTTCTGTTTACTATGGCTACACCTTC.

V and J are TRBV6-5 and TRBJ1-1; D perhaps matches TRBD1 (6 bases). This CDR3 contains 13 residues. Germline V gene sequence: CDR1 MNHEY, CDR2 SVGAGI. V was shortened by 2 bases and J by 5 bases, with 9 bases between the two germline ends. DNA for the CDR3: TGTGCCAGCAGTTACACAGGGTGGACTGAAGCTTTCTTT. This encodes CASSYTGWTEAFF.

V gene TRBV10-3 combines with J gene TRBJ2-3; 14 bases line up with TRBD2. The trim removed 8 bases at V and 0 bases at J, leaving 4 bases unmatched. The CDR3 spans 16 residues. Germline lookup yields CDR1 ENHRY and CDR2 SYGVKD. The CDR3 here is CAIGTSGGPSTDTQYF. CDR3 DNA sequence: TGTGCCATCGGGACTAGCGGGGGCCCGAGCACAGATACGCAGTATTTT.

The count of this clone is one. The rearrangement uses TRBV6-1 and TRBJ2-2, with a weak D call TRBD1 (6 bases). V was clipped by 5 bases and J by 7 bases, with 14 bases between them. The CDR3 spans 14 residues. Germline CDR1 is MNHNS and CDR2 is SASEGT. This CDR3 is CASSQPTGFGELFF. The CDR3 DNA follows: TGTGCCAGCAGTCAGCCTACAGGGTTCGGGGAGCTGTTTTTT.

The count of this clone is one. V is TRBV30 and J is TRBJ1-1, with D unclear. The germline CDR1 and CDR2 sequences are GTSNPN and SVGIG (reference sequence). This CDR3 region has 16 residues. Trimming removed 3 bases from V and 1 base from J, with 18 bases in between. The CDR3 here is CAWRRLYMGRNTEAFF. CDR3 sequence (DNA): TGTGCCTGGAGACGACTTTACATGGGGAGGAACACTGAAGCTTTCTTT. The variable domain in full, completed from reference TRBV30 and TRBJ1-1, reads SQTIHQWPATLVQPVGSPLSLECTVEGTSNPNLYWYRQAAGRGLQLLFYSVGIGQISSEVPQNLSASRPQDRQFILSSKKLLLSDSGFYLCAWRRLYMGRNTEAFFGQGTRLTVV.

This clone was observed a few times. The chain recombines TRBV5-5 with TRBJ1-1; 8 nucleotides line up with TRBD1. V shed 2 bases, J shed 8 bases, and the junction held 5 bases outside the gene matches. Per the germline V gene, CDR1 is SGHKS and CDR2 is YYEKEE (reference sequence). The CDR3 consists of 13 residues. This CDR3 is CASSFAGDREAFF. CDR3 in DNA: TGTGCCAGCAGCTTCGCAGGGGACAGGGAAGCTTTCTTT. Complete variable domain (other parts from reference TRBV5-5 and TRBJ1-1): DAGVTQSPTHLIKTRGQQVTLRCSPISGHKSVSWYQQVLGQGPQFIFQYYEKEERGRGNFPDRFSARQFPNYSSELNVNALLLGDSALYLCASSFAGDREAFFGQGTRLTVV.

The chain links TRBV9 to TRBJ2-1; D might be TRBD2 (6 bases). The ends were cut back, 3 bases at V and 10 bases at J, with 11 bases in the middle. The CDR3 is made up of 12 amino acids. Germline V gene lookup returns CDR1 SGDLS and CDR2 YYNGEE. The CDR3 spells CASSATGREQFF. The CDR3, as DNA: TGTGCCAGCAGCGCCACCGGGAGAGAGCAGTTCTTC.

The chain combines TRBV5-5 with TRBJ1-2, with a weak D call TRBD1 (6 bases). Germline CDR1 is SGHKS and CDR2 is YYEKEE (reference sequence). The CDR3 length is 13 residues. V dropped 4 bases and J dropped 4 bases, with 11 bases sitting between them. As DNA, the CDR3 is TGTGCCAGCAGCCTGACAGGTTCCTATGGCTACACCTTC. Encoded protein: CASSLTGSYGYTF.

This chain connects TRBV11-2 to TRBJ2-7, with 7 bases lining up with TRBD1. V trimming: 2 bases; J trimming: 1 base; junction bases outside the gene matches: 2. Germline V gene lookup returns CDR1 SGHAT and CDR2 FQNNGV. This CDR3 has 14 amino acids. The CDR3 region is CASSLLTGSYEQYF. The CDR3 DNA reads as TGTGCCAGCAGCTTATTGACAGGGTCCTACGAGCAGTACTTC.

V is TRBV12-5 and J is TRBJ1-1, with 7 bases identical to TRBD1. The CDR3 consists of 16 residues. The germline gives CDR1 LGHNT, CDR2 FRNRAP. The J segment lost 0 bases and the V segment lost 4 bases, leaving 8 bases of the junction unmatched. CDR3 nucleotide sequence: TGTGCTAGTGGTTCTGGACAGGCCGTCATGAACACTGAAGCTTTCTTT. This translates into CASGSGQAVMNTEAFF.

This rearrangement joins TRBV5-1 to TRBJ1-2, with 7 bases identical to TRBD1. Germline V CDR1 and CDR2: SGHRS, YFSETQ. The J segment lost 0 bases and the V segment lost 5 bases, leaving 1 base of the junction unmatched. The CDR3 consists of 13 residues. The CDR3 spells CASSGTANYGYTF. The CDR3 bases are TGCGCCAGCAGTGGGACAGCTAACTATGGCTACACCTTC.

In its sample, this clone was seen a few times. The chain employs TRBV5-6 and TRBJ2-7; 13 nucleotides match TRBD2. The CDR3 contains 15 residues. The trim removed 4 bases at V and 3 bases at J, leaving 4 bases unmatched. Germline CDR1 SGHDT, CDR2 YYEEEE. CDR3 coding DNA: TGTGCCAGCAGCCAGACTAGCGGGGGGTTCTACGAGCAGTACTTC. Translated, it gives CASSQTSGGFYEQYF.

J is TRBJ2-1 and V is TRBV7-8; TRBD2 matches 8 bases. With 4 bases clipped from V and 4 bases from J, the junction kept 18 bases outside the gene matches. The CDR3 totals 19 residues. Germline-derived CDR1 and CDR2 are SGHVS and FQNEAQ. The CDR3 reads CASSSPRDGGVRAYNEQFF. For the CDR3, the DNA is TGTGCCAGCAGCTCCCCTCGTGACGGGGGGGTCCGGGCGTACAATGAGCAGTTCTTC.

The V and J genes are TRBV12-3 or TRBV12-4 and TRBJ1-5; possibly TRBD1 for D (5 bases). This CDR3 spans 12 amino acids. Trimming left V 6 bases short and J 5 bases short, with 8 bases between. The CDR3 spells CASRGGDQPQHF. CDR3 nucleotides: TGTGCCAGCAGGGGGGGGGATCAGCCCCAGCATTTT.

The chain has TRBV6-5 and TRBJ2-3; D gene unclear. Trimming removed 0 bases from V and 7 bases from J, with 14 bases in between. CDR1 is MNHEY, CDR2 SVGAGI, per germline. The CDR3 is made up of 15 amino acids. The CDR3 loop is CASSYSTPGYYTQYF. In DNA, the CDR3 is TGTGCCAGCAGTTACTCGACACCCGGATATTATACGCAGTATTTT.

Turning to this clone: An end of the junction differs from the germline gene, which may be a read error. The chain links TRBV6-6 to TRBJ1-2; TRBD1 agrees at 7 bases. Germline CDR1 MNHNY, CDR2 SVGAGI (reference sequence). The CDR3 consists of 14 residues. The CDR3 spells CASSWDSPNYGYTF. As DNA, the CDR3 is TGTGCCAGCAGTTGGGACAGTCCTAATTATGGCTACACCTTC.

This chain joins TRBV30 and TRBJ1-1, with unresolved D. The CDR3 is made up of 13 amino acids. V gave up 3 bases and J gave up 0 bases, with 8 bases separating them. Germline V gene lookup returns CDR1 GTSNPN and CDR2 SVGIG (reference sequence). The DNA for the CDR3 is TGTGCCTGGAGCAAAAACTTGAACACTGAAGCTTTCTTT. It specifies CAWSKNLNTEAFF.

This clone has only one observation. The chain joins TRBV7-2 to TRBJ2-7; 9 bases agree with TRBD2. Germline-derived CDR1 and CDR2 are SGHTA and FQGNSA. This CDR3 has 16 amino acids. The junction had 12 bases not matched to a gene; V was cut back by 5 bases and J by 4 bases. CDR3 region: CASSPLGRGGEYEQYF. CDR3 nucleotides: TGTGCCAGCAGCCCTCTGGGGCGGGGGGGCGAGTACGAGCAGTACTTC.

This clone came up once. CDR3 nucleotide sequence: TGTGCCACCAGCAGAGATCCGGGGGGACAGCCCCAGCATTTT. This sequence encodes CATSRDPGGQPQHF. The chain links TRBV15 to TRBJ1-5; weak D call: TRBD1 (5 bases). The CDR3 is 14 amino acids. V was cut by 0 bases and J by 7 bases, with 10 bases left in between. The germline CDR1 and CDR2 sequences are LNHNV and YYDKDF (reference sequence). Variable domain in full (rest from reference TRBV15 and TRBJ1-5): DAMVIQNPRYQVTQFGKPVTLSCSQTLNHNVMYWYQQKSSQAPKLLFHYYDKDFNNEADTPDNFQSRRPNTSFCFLDIRSPGLGDTAMYLCATSRDPGGQPQHFGDGTRLSIL.

The V and J genes are TRBV12-3 or TRBV12-4 and TRBJ1-1; a possible D gene is TRBD1 (5 bases). The length of the CDR3 is 12 residues. Trimming took off 5 bases at V and 7 bases at J, with 11 bases between the two ends. In DNA form, the CDR3 reads TGTGCCAGCAGTCAGGTCCAGGGTGAAGCTTTCTTT. This translates into CASSQVQGEAFF.

The chain carries TRBV5-1 and TRBJ2-7; 7 bases align to TRBD2. CDR3 length: 18 amino acids. V dropped 3 bases and J dropped 0; count of bases not matched to a gene: 15. The germline CDR1 and CDR2 sequences are SGHRS and YFSETQ. The DNA for the CDR3 is TGCGCCAGCAGCTGGGGACCTCTTACGGGGGGTAGCTCCTACGAGCAGTACTTC. Amino acids: CASSWGPLTGGSSYEQYF.

The chain is built from TRBV30 and TRBJ2-1; D remains unclear. Germline CDR1 GTSNPN, CDR2 SVGIG (reference sequence). Trimming left V 2 bases short and J 0 bases short, with 8 bases between. The CDR3 runs 14 residues. CDR3 loop: CAWSPDFSYNEQFF. The CDR3 nucleotides read TGTGCCTGGAGTCCTGACTTCTCCTACAATGAGCAGTTCTTC.

The chain is built from TRBV28 and TRBJ1-4, with 7 bases lining up with TRBD1. CDR1 and CDR2 (germline): MDHEN, SYDVKM. Trimming cost V 6 bases and J 1 base; bases outside gene matches: 8. The CDR3 spans 16 residues. This CDR3 is CASRRQGGGTNEKLFF. For the CDR3, the DNA is TGTGCCAGCAGAAGACAGGGAGGAGGAACTAATGAAAAACTGTTTTTT.

The gene calls are TRBV27 and TRBJ1-1; weak D call: TRBD1 (5 bases). V lost 5 bases and J 3 bases, leaving 13 bases between the germline ends. This CDR3 has 14 residues. The germline V gene has CDR1 MNHEY and CDR2 SMNVEV (reference sequence). CDR3 sequence: CASSALGGDTEAFF. CDR3 coding DNA: TGTGCCAGCAGTGCCCTCGGGGGGGACACTGAAGCTTTCTTT.

A word on this clone: Other DNA sequences in this specimen translate into the identical CDR3. The chain joins TRBV19 to TRBJ1-1; TRBD1 matches at 7 bases. The CDR3 extends over 12 amino acids. Losses at the gene ends were 5 bases for V and 5 bases for J; bases not matched to a gene: 2. Germline V gives CDR1 LNHDA, CDR2 SQIVND (reference sequence). The CDR3 DNA reads TGTGCCAGTAGTGACAGGGATACTGAAGCTTTCTTT. Its translation is CASSDRDTEAFF. Supplemented by reference TRBV19 and TRBJ1-1, the full variable domain reads DGGITQSPKYLFRKEGQNVTLSCEQNLNHDAMYWYRQDPGQGLRLIYYSQIVNDFQKGDIAEGYSVSREKKESFPLTVTSAQKNPTAFYLCASSDRDTEAFFGQGTRLTVV.

V usage is TRBV6-5 and J usage is TRBJ2-7, with a weak D call TRBD1 (6 bases). The CDR3 runs to 14 residues. The germline V gene has CDR1 MNHEY and CDR2 SVGAGI. V was pared by 7 bases and J by 2 bases, with 15 bases between. The chain's CDR3 is CASKIDRLAYEQYF. CDR3 DNA sequence: TGTGCCAGCAAGATAGACAGGCTCGCCTACGAGCAGTACTTC.